This is a list of T cell receptor beta chains from one sample in a study of T cells in Graves' hyperthyroidism and ophthalmopathy. TCRdb reprocessed the multiplex PCR reads with MiXCR, giving one entry per CDR3 protein. The sample lists about 180,000 distinct CDR3 sequences, about a sixth seen once, with 25% to 35% in the top ten. The sequenced material came from blood. These receptors all stem from a woman in her fifties or sixties with Graves' hyperthyroidism. Each CDR3 is given with its conserved first and last residue. Fields, in order: J gene, V gene, D gene, clone size, CDR3 DNA, CDR3 protein. A D gene is named only where the DNA matches it firmly. Clone size, where shown, is once, few, many, or a class for clones that have expanded.

j_call: TRBJ1-1
v_call: TRBV7-8
d_call: .
clone_size: many
cdr3_nt: TGTGCCAGCAGCTTAGACACTTTTGGGAACACTGAAGCTTTCTTT
cdr3_aa: CASSLDTFGNTEAFF

j_call: TRBJ2-5
v_call: TRBV5-1
d_call: .
clone_size: many
cdr3_nt: TGCGCCAGCAGCTTGGGGGGAACAGGCCTCGAGGAGACCCAGTACTTC
cdr3_aa: CASSLGGTGLEETQYF

j_call: TRBJ1-5
v_call: TRBV20-1
d_call: .
clone_size: many
cdr3_nt: TGCAGTGCCACGCCCTCCACTGTAAGAAATCAGCCCCAGCATTTT
cdr3_aa: CSATPSTVRNQPQHF

j_call: TRBJ1-6
v_call: TRBV7-9
d_call: .
clone_size: .
cdr3_nt: TGTGCCAGCAGCTTACTTGGGCAGGGCGATTCACCCCTCCACTTT
cdr3_aa: CASSLLGQGDSPLHF

j_call: TRBJ1-1
v_call: TRBV6-2/TRBV6-3
d_call: .
clone_size: many
cdr3_nt: TGTGCCAGCAGTTACTCATCCGCAGGTAGGAGTGAAGCTTTCTTT
cdr3_aa: CASSYSSAGRSEAFF

j_call: TRBJ1-2
v_call: TRBV2
d_call: TRBD1
clone_size: many
cdr3_nt: TGTGCCAGCAGTGGTCTGGGACAGGGAAACTATGGCTACACCTTC
cdr3_aa: CASSGLGQGNYGYTF

j_call: TRBJ1-1
v_call: TRBV28
d_call: .
clone_size: many
cdr3_nt: TGTGCCAGCAGCCCCCCCGGGGTTAACATGAACACTGAAGCTTTCTTT
cdr3_aa: CASSPPGVNMNTEAFF

j_call: TRBJ1-2
v_call: TRBV12-3/TRBV12-4
d_call: .
clone_size: many
cdr3_nt: TGTGCCAGCAGGGAATACGGGAATGGCTACACCTTC
cdr3_aa: CASREYGNGYTF

j_call: TRBJ1-1
v_call: TRBV18
d_call: .
clone_size: many
cdr3_nt: TGTGCCAGCTCACCCCCTCAGAGTAACACTGAAGCTTTCTTT
cdr3_aa: CASSPPQSNTEAFF

j_call: TRBJ1-6
v_call: TRBV19
d_call: TRBD1
clone_size: many
cdr3_nt: TGTGCCACCGGACAGGGGAATTCACCCCTCCACTTT
cdr3_aa: CATGQGNSPLHF

j_call: TRBJ1-4
v_call: TRBV12-3/TRBV12-4
d_call: .
clone_size: many
cdr3_nt: TGTGCCAGCAGTGCCTCGCACGCTAATGAAAAACTGTTTTTT
cdr3_aa: CASSASHANEKLFF

j_call: TRBJ2-1
v_call: TRBV28
d_call: TRBD2
clone_size: .
cdr3_nt: TGTGCCAGCAGTCAGACTAGCGGGACGTTCTACAATGAGCAGTTCTTC
cdr3_aa: CASSQTSGTFYNEQFF

j_call: TRBJ2-7
v_call: TRBV7-9
d_call: .
clone_size: many
cdr3_nt: TGTGCCAGCAGCCTAGCGCAGACGAGCGAGCAGTACTTC
cdr3_aa: CASSLAQTSEQYF

j_call: TRBJ2-2
v_call: TRBV19
d_call: .
clone_size: once
cdr3_nt: TGTGCCAGTAGCCAGGGGTGGGCCGGGGAGCTGTTTTTT
cdr3_aa: CASSQGWAGELFF

j_call: TRBJ1-5
v_call: TRBV6-1
d_call: .
clone_size: many
cdr3_nt: TGTGCCAGCAGTGAAGCGTGGGGAGGGGCCCTCAATCAGCCCCAGCATTTT
cdr3_aa: CASSEAWGGALNQPQHF

j_call: TRBJ2-7
v_call: TRBV6-1
d_call: TRBD1
clone_size: many
cdr3_nt: TGTGCCAGCATAAGATTTGGACAGGGGGCATACGAGCAGTACTTC
cdr3_aa: CASIRFGQGAYEQYF

j_call: TRBJ2-5
v_call: TRBV5-1
d_call: .
clone_size: few
cdr3_nt: TGCGCCAGCAGCTTGGGGCTACCCCCGGAGACCCAGTACTTC
cdr3_aa: CASSLGLPPETQYF

j_call: TRBJ2-1
v_call: TRBV4-1
d_call: .
clone_size: .
cdr3_nt: TGCGCCAGCAGCCATCCCGGTTCCGCCCTTCCCTACAATGAGCAGTTCTTC
cdr3_aa: CASSHPGSALPYNEQFF

j_call: TRBJ1-1
v_call: TRBV5-1
d_call: .
clone_size: many
cdr3_nt: TGCGCCAGCAGCGTACAGACAGGGAACACTGAAGCTTTCTTT
cdr3_aa: CASSVQTGNTEAFF

j_call: TRBJ1-1
v_call: TRBV7-9
d_call: .
clone_size: many
cdr3_nt: TGTGCCAGCAGCTTAGCGGCAGGGGCGAACACTGAAGCTTTCTTT
cdr3_aa: CASSLAAGANTEAFF

j_call: TRBJ2-2
v_call: TRBV19
d_call: .
clone_size: many
cdr3_nt: TGTGCCAGTAAGGGAGAGCTTAACACCGGGGAGCTGTTTTTT
cdr3_aa: CASKGELNTGELFF

j_call: TRBJ2-6
v_call: TRBV7-6
d_call: TRBD1
clone_size: few
cdr3_nt: TGTGCCAGCAGGGCCGGGACAGGGGGCGTAGGGGCCAACGTCCTGACTTTC
cdr3_aa: CASRAGTGGVGANVLTF

j_call: TRBJ2-7
v_call: TRBV7-9
d_call: .
clone_size: many
cdr3_nt: TGTGCGGTCCGATTCTCAAGCTCCTACGAGCAGTACTTC
cdr3_aa: CAVRFSSSYEQYF

j_call: TRBJ1-1
v_call: TRBV28
d_call: .
clone_size: few
cdr3_nt: TGTGCCAGCAGTCCGTGGTCCCTGAACACTGAAGCTTTCTTT
cdr3_aa: CASSPWSLNTEAFF

j_call: TRBJ2-1
v_call: TRBV7-9
d_call: .
clone_size: few
cdr3_nt: TGTGCCAGCAGCTCAGTATATGAGCAGTTCTTC
cdr3_aa: CASSSVYEQFF

j_call: TRBJ2-1
v_call: TRBV3-1
d_call: TRBD1
clone_size: .
cdr3_nt: TGTGCCAGCAGCCGACAGGGGGAGCAGTTCTTC
cdr3_aa: CASSRQGEQFF

j_call: TRBJ1-1
v_call: TRBV12-3/TRBV12-4
d_call: .
clone_size: many
cdr3_nt: TGTGCCAGCAGTTTAGCTCACGGGATCGCTGAAGCTTTCTTT
cdr3_aa: CASSLAHGIAEAFF

j_call: TRBJ2-2
v_call: TRBV12-3/TRBV12-4
d_call: TRBD2
clone_size: many
cdr3_nt: TGTGCCAGCAAGGGTAGCGGGGTCCTGAACACCGGGGAGCTGTTTTTT
cdr3_aa: CASKGSGVLNTGELFF

j_call: TRBJ2-1
v_call: TRBV20-1
d_call: .
clone_size: .
cdr3_nt: TGCAGTGCTACCGGACTCCTCTACAATGAGCAGTTCTTC
cdr3_aa: CSATGLLYNEQFF

j_call: TRBJ1-2
v_call: TRBV18
d_call: .
clone_size: many
cdr3_nt: TGTGCCAGCTCACCTAGGGCAGGCGTCAGTAACTATGGCTACACCTTC
cdr3_aa: CASSPRAGVSNYGYTF

j_call: TRBJ1-1
v_call: TRBV12-3/TRBV12-4
d_call: .
clone_size: many
cdr3_nt: TGTGCCAGCAGTAGGCGCCTAGAAGCTTTCTTT
cdr3_aa: CASSRRLEAFF

j_call: TRBJ2-3
v_call: TRBV2
d_call: TRBD1
clone_size: many
cdr3_nt: TGTGCCAGCACCCCCCGACAGGGAAGCACAGATACGCAGTATTTT
cdr3_aa: CASTPRQGSTDTQYF

j_call: TRBJ2-4
v_call: TRBV4-3
d_call: .
clone_size: many
cdr3_nt: TGCGCCAGCAGCCAAGATTGGGGATTAGCCAAAAACATTCAGTACTTC
cdr3_aa: CASSQDWGLAKNIQYF

j_call: TRBJ2-1
v_call: TRBV20-1
d_call: TRBD2
clone_size: .
cdr3_nt: TGCAGTGCTGGACTCATAGGACTAGCACACAATGAGCAGTTCTTC
cdr3_aa: CSAGLIGLAHNEQFF

j_call: TRBJ2-3
v_call: TRBV12-3/TRBV12-4
d_call: .
clone_size: many
cdr3_nt: TGTGCCAGCAGTTTTCGTGGGCGCCGTCCCACAGATACGCAGTATTTT
cdr3_aa: CASSFRGRRPTDTQYF

j_call: TRBJ1-2
v_call: TRBV7-9
d_call: .
clone_size: many
cdr3_nt: TGTGCCAGCAGGGCCGGACAGAACTATGGCTACACCTTC
cdr3_aa: CASRAGQNYGYTF

j_call: TRBJ1-6
v_call: TRBV20-1
d_call: .
clone_size: many
cdr3_nt: TGCAGTGCCCAAGCCCGAACTAGGAGGAATTCACCCCTCCACTTT
cdr3_aa: CSAQARTRRNSPLHF

j_call: TRBJ1-1
v_call: TRBV28
d_call: .
clone_size: many
cdr3_nt: TGTGCCAGCCGACCGGGGTTGGGGGGGAACACTGAAGCTTTCTTT
cdr3_aa: CASRPGLGGNTEAFF

j_call: TRBJ2-1
v_call: TRBV7-9
d_call: .
clone_size: few
cdr3_nt: TGTGCCAGCAGCTTAGCGAGGTCCTACGGTGAGCAGTTCTTC
cdr3_aa: CASSLARSYGEQFF

j_call: TRBJ1-5
v_call: TRBV7-9
d_call: .
clone_size: many
cdr3_nt: TGTGCCAGCAGCTTTGGCAATCAGCCCCAGCATTTT
cdr3_aa: CASSFGNQPQHF

j_call: TRBJ2-7
v_call: TRBV4-1
d_call: TRBD2
clone_size: many
cdr3_nt: TGCGCCAGCAGCCCACGGCGGGGGTACGAGCAGTACTTC
cdr3_aa: CASSPRRGYEQYF

j_call: TRBJ1-1
v_call: TRBV7-9
d_call: .
clone_size: few
cdr3_nt: TGTGCCGGCAGCTTAGAAGTATACCGAGAAGCTTTCTTT
cdr3_aa: CAGSLEVYREAFF

j_call: TRBJ1-1
v_call: TRBV20-1
d_call: .
clone_size: many
cdr3_nt: TGCAGTGCTAGCAGAAACACTGAAGCTTTCTTT
cdr3_aa: CSASRNTEAFF

j_call: TRBJ1-1
v_call: TRBV2
d_call: .
clone_size: many
cdr3_nt: TGTGCCAGCAGGTCGTGGAACACTGAAGCTTTCTTT
cdr3_aa: CASRSWNTEAFF

j_call: TRBJ2-2
v_call: TRBV11-2
d_call: .
clone_size: many
cdr3_nt: TGTGCCAGCAGCTGGGCTGGACGGTCGAACACCGGGGAGCTGTTTTTT
cdr3_aa: CASSWAGRSNTGELFF